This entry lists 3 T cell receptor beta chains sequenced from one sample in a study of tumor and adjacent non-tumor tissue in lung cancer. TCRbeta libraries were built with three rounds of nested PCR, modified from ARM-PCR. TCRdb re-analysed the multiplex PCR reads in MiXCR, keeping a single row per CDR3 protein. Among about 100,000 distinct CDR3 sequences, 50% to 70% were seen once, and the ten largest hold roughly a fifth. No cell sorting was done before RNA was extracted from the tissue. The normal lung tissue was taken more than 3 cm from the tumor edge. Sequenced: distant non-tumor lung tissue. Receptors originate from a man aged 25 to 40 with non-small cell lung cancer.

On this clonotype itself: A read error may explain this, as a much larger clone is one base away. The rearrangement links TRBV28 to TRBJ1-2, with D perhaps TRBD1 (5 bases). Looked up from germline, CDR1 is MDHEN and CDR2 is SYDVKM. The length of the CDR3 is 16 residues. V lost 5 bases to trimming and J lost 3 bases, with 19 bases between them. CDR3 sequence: CASSTDYGSGYYGYTF. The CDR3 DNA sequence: TGTGCCAGCAGTACTGATTACGGGTCAGGGTACTATGGCTACACCTTC.

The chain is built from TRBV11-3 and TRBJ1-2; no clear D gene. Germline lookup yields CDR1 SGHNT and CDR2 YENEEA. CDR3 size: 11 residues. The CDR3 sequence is CASRLSGAVTF. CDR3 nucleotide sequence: TGTGCTAGCCGCTTAAGCGGAGCCGTGACCTTC.

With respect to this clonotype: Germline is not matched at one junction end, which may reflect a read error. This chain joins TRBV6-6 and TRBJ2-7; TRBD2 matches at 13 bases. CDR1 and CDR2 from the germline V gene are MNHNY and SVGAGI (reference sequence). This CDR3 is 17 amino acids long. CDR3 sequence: CASSYGGLAGLSYEHYF. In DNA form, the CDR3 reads TGTGCCAGCAGTTACGGGGGACTAGCGGGGCTCTCCTACGAGCACTATTTC.